This TCR beta chain was obtained from a study of blood T cells in healthy people across ages (dated by TCRdb to the mid-2010s). About the full investigation: In model experiments, template switching captured about one uniquely barcoded TCR beta cDNA molecule for every two T cells. The study analyzed two additional independent replicas of 1 million unique cDNA reads from the same blood draw for two donors, one aged 18 to 30 and one aged 80 or older. The donors were split into four age groups: young (average about 15 years), middle-aged (about 40), aged (over 55) and long-lived (approximately 80). Age-related changes in TCR beta repertoire diversity were measured in the study by deep sequencing normalized with unique cDNA molecular identifiers. To avoid experimental bias, donors of different ages were spread randomly across the sequencing lanes.

The receptor library was made with 5' RACE. The run used an Illumina HiSeq 2500. A second PCR of roughly 7 to 11 cycles was performed with a sample-barcoded 5' primer and a J-beta primer mix. A template-switch 5' adaptor carrying 12 random nucleotides introduced a unique molecular identifier onto each TCR beta cDNA molecule. Each sample yielded at least 3 million CDR3-containing paired-end reads. First-strand cDNA synthesis was performed from all RNA using the Mint cDNA synthesis kit, with priming by a TRBC-specific oligonucleotide. After uracil-DNA glycosylase treatment, a first 18-cycle PCR used universal primers M1SS and BC2_uni_R on all cDNA. In the paper's pipeline: For normalization, 1 million high-quality reads, each with a distinct molecular identifier, were randomly selected from each sample. Instead of being binned into consensus sequences, reads with shared molecular identifiers were discarded. CDR3 identification, clonotype clustering and error correction used MiTCR with a Q25 quality threshold and the strictest error-elimination algorithm. A nonparametric unseen species model with Euler transformation was used to estimate a lower bound on total TCR beta diversity. Using fastp trimming at Q25 and MiXCR clonotype assembly, TCRdb reanalyzed the public sequencing data and kept in-frame beta chains. Each CDR3 protein appears once, grouped with its most common genes and DNA. V and J calls and clone size were set by TCRdb, not the authors. The sample profile shows 1.6 million or so distinct CDR3 sequences; 30% to 35% of them were found once. The ten largest make up over 9% of the sample.

The CDR3 runs 15 amino acids, cysteine and phenylalanine included. The entry retains the CDR3 DNA only, 45 bases that are in frame from base 1. V and J lose 6 bases and 0 bases, and a span of 18 bases separates them. Sequences DFQATT (CDR1) and SNEGSKA (CDR2) are obtained from the germline V gene (reference sequence). Only one count was recorded for this clonotype. Its antigen target is currently unknown. Base-call qualities are not available, and no considerably larger clone is one nucleotide away. One read gives only weak evidence. The donors were under 40 Caucasian individuals from Russia, aged roughly 6 to 100 years, who were systemically healthy. Roughly 9 milliliters of peripheral blood were drawn from each donor into EDTA-treated Vacutainer tubes. PBMCs were isolated by Ficoll-Paque density-gradient centrifugation, with at least 6.5 million obtained per sample. Trizol reagent was used to extract total RNA from the PBMCs, yielding at least 6 micrograms per sample. The percentages of naive CD45RAhigh/CD27high T cells were determined by flow cytometry on a PBMC aliquot from every donor.

What the research found in general, with its limitations: Total diversity estimates from one million sequenced T cells were considered lower bounds and underestimates. Bulk unsorted PBMC profiling prevented conclusive comparison of naive and antigen-experienced compartments. Because the CMV infection status of the donors was unknown, age-related changes in expanded clonotypes may potentially have been confounded. There was a strong correlation between observed TCR beta diversity and the percentage of naive T cells measured by flow cytometry. Compared with the aged group, the long-lived group had more naive CD4+ T cells, fewer expanded clones and increased TCR diversity, a pattern suggesting age selection. As age increased, observed TCR beta diversity per million T cells dropped in a roughly linear way, and a significant reduction was already evident by age around 41.

Sequenced input: blood. The receptor was derived from a woman aged 25 to 45 in good health. The chain is made from TRBV20-1 and TRBJ2-7, with the D segment identity uncertain. The CDR3 here reads CSATRLRDGSYEQYF. The bases are TGCAGTGCCACCCGACTGCGAGACGGCTCCTACGAGCAGTACTTC.